The 29 T cell receptor beta chains below come from one sample, sequenced in a study of early T cells in non-severe SARS-CoV-2 infection. MiXCR, run by TCRdb on the 5' RACE reads, gives a single entry per CDR3 protein. The data contain about 71,000 distinct CDR3 sequences, roughly 13% of them seen just once; the ten biggest clones take up around an eighth. The sample was whole blood. Source of these receptors: an adult who was a healthcare worker with PCR-confirmed SARS-CoV-2 infection or an uninfected control (not recorded which).

The V call is TRBV7-9, the J call TRBJ1-4; no definite D call. From germline, CDR1 is SEHNR and CDR2 FQNEAQ (reference sequence). V lost 7 bases, J lost 7 bases, and 13 bases lay in between. CDR3 length: 13 residues. Written as DNA, the CDR3 is TGTGCCAGCACCCTCAATTTCGGTGAAAAACTGTTTTTT. It translates to CASTLNFGEKLFF.

The chain recombines TRBV6-5 with TRBJ1-2; D may be TRBD1 (5 bases). The CDR3 is 17 amino acids. Germline V lookup: CDR1 MNHEY, CDR2 SVGAGI. V lost 5 bases to trimming and J lost 4 bases, with 23 bases between them. In nucleotides, the CDR3 is TGTGCCAGCAGTGGCCTTCCAGGAGGACATGAGCGCTATGGCTACACCTTC. The encoded protein is CASSGLPGGHERYGYTF.

Ten or more counts support this clonotype. This rearrangement joins TRBV7-7 to TRBJ1-4; tentative D call: TRBD1 (5 bases). With 1 base removed from V and 5 bases from J, the gap between germline ends came to 5 bases. The CDR3 is made up of 13 amino acids. Germline V gene data show CDR1 as SSHAT and CDR2 as FNYEAQ (reference sequence). CDR3 residues: CASSLDRNEKLFF. CDR3 in DNA: TGTGCCAGCAGCTTAGACAGGAATGAAAAACTGTTTTTT.

This clonotype came up a few times. The chain joins TRBV28 to TRBJ2-2, with 7 bases identical to TRBD1. The CDR3 sequence is 15 residues long. The germline CDR1 and CDR2 sequences are MDHEN and SYDVKM. V was pared by 5 bases and J by 5 bases, with 8 bases of the junction left unmatched. The CDR3 here is CASSKWTGSTGELFF. Here the CDR3 DNA reads TGTGCCAGCAGTAAATGGACAGGTTCGACCGGGGAGCTGTTTTTT.

This chain uses TRBV29-1 with TRBJ1-1; weak D call: TRBD1 (6 bases). CDR1 and CDR2 (germline): SQVTM, ANQGSEA. The CDR3 totals 13 residues. V was pared by 5 bases and J by 1 base, with 11 bases between. In DNA form, the CDR3 reads TGCAGCGTTACTTTGACAGGGAACACTGAAGCTTTCTTT. Translated, it gives CSVTLTGNTEAFF.

This clonotype was counted a few times. This chain connects TRBV4-2 to TRBJ1-2; 11 positions match TRBD1. CDR3 length: 15 amino acids. The germline V gene has CDR1 LGHNA and CDR2 YNFKEQ. V was pared by 5 bases and J by 4 bases, with 6 bases of the junction left unmatched. CDR3 loop: CASSEGQGVGYGYTF. The CDR3 DNA follows: TGTGCCAGCAGCGAGGGACAGGGGGTAGGCTATGGCTACACCTTC.

This clonotype has just a few counts. DNA for the CDR3: TGTGCCAGCAGCTGGCCGGACAGCAACAATGAGCAGTTCTTC. It codes for CASSWPDSNNEQFF. The gene calls are TRBV5-7 and TRBJ2-1; D is possibly TRBD1 (6 bases). TRBV5-7 is an open reading frame, and its role is uncertain. Trimming left V 3 bases short and J 5 bases short, with 12 bases between. This CDR3 comprises 14 residues.

This clonotype occurred many times. This chain joins TRBV20-1 and TRBJ1-5; TRBD1 matches at 7 bases. The germline V gene has CDR1 DFQATT and CDR2 SNEGSKA (reference sequence). CDR3 size: 17 residues. V dropped 0 bases and J dropped 0; count of bases not matched to a gene: 8. CDR3 protein: CSARDPRGWDSNQPQHF. CDR3 DNA sequence: TGCAGTGCTAGAGATCCCAGGGGGTGGGATAGCAATCAGCCCCAGCATTTT.

This clonotype was detected only a few times. The V gene is TRBV29-1, the J gene TRBJ1-4; 8 bases are shared with TRBD1. This CDR3 spans 13 amino acids. From germline, CDR1 is SQVTM and CDR2 ANQGSEA. With V trimmed by 7 bases and J by 6 bases, 7 bases remained unmatched. The CDR3 DNA follows: TGCAGCGCGAAGGACAGGGTGTATGAAAAACTGTTTTTT. This translates into CSAKDRVYEKLFF.

This clonotype was observed at least ten times. The chain combines TRBV12-5 with TRBJ2-7, with D possibly matching TRBD1 (5 bases). The CDR3 runs 14 residues. Deletions cut 3 bases from V and 5 bases from J, with 14 bases between. Germline CDR1 is LGHNT and CDR2 is FRNRAP. The CDR3, as DNA: TGTGCTAGTGGTTTAGAGGACATCTACCACGAGCAGTACTTC. As protein: CASGLEDIYHEQYF.

This clonotype was seen a handful of times. Compared with germline, one end of the junction differs, possibly owing to a read error. The chain uses TRBV12-3 or TRBV12-4 and TRBJ1-6; TRBD1 matches 9 bases. The CDR3 contains 17 residues. This chain's CDR3 is CASSLWDRASSNSPLHF. In DNA form, the CDR3 reads TGTGCCAGCAGTTTATGGGACAGGGCCTCCTCTAATTCACCCCTCCACTTT.

The chain is built from TRBV2 and TRBJ2-2; D not resolved. Germline values: CDR1 SNHLY, CDR2 FYNNEI. This CDR3 comprises 14 residues. With 7 bases removed from V and 1 base from J, the gap between germline ends came to 10 bases. CDR3 coding DNA: TGTGCCAGCATCGTCCAACAGAACACCGGGGAGCTGTTTTTT. Residues: CASIVQQNTGELFF.

This clonotype turned up a few times. The chain combines TRBV11-2 with TRBJ2-1; D is perhaps TRBD1 or TRBD2 (5 bases each). CDR1 and CDR2 from the germline V gene are SGHAT and FQNNGV. This CDR3 comprises 14 residues. With 2 bases removed from V and 9 bases from J, the gap between germline ends came to 14 bases. In nucleotides, the CDR3 is TGTGCCAGCAGCTTATTAGGGACGGCGAGTGAGCAGTTCTTC. This sequence encodes CASSLLGTASEQFF.

This clonotype was observed a handful of times. The V gene is TRBV5-6, the J gene TRBJ1-6, with D unresolved. This CDR3 spans 14 amino acids. The V gene's germline CDR1 is SGHDT and CDR2 YYEEEE. V shed 0 bases and J shed 3 bases, with 4 bases lying between them. The CDR3, as DNA: TGTGCCAGCAGCTTGGCAGTCTATAATTCACCCCTCCACTTT. Its translation: CASSLAVYNSPLHF.

The genes are TRBV3-1 and TRBJ2-5; 8 nucleotides agree with TRBD2. This CDR3 has 16 residues. V shed 4 bases and J 3 bases; nucleotides not matched to a gene: 10. From germline, CDR1 is LGHDT and CDR2 YNNKEL (reference sequence). Here the CDR3 reads CASSPRRRSGEETQYF. Here the CDR3 DNA reads TGTGCCAGCAGCCCCCGAAGGCGTAGCGGGGAAGAGACCCAGTACTTC.

At least ten counts were recorded for this clonotype. The chain uses TRBV2 and TRBJ1-1; D may be TRBD1 (6 bases). Germline V gives CDR1 SNHLY, CDR2 FYNNEI. The CDR3 spans 14 residues. The V and J ends lost 3 bases and 5 bases respectively, with 13 bases between them. The CDR3 loop is CASSDLRTATEAFF. The CDR3 DNA reads as TGTGCCAGCAGTGATCTAAGGACAGCTACTGAAGCTTTCTTT.

The CDR3 DNA follows: TGCGCCAGCAGCCCGACCCCCGACAGAGACACTGAAGCTTTCTTT. It yields the protein CASSPTPDRDTEAFF. The chain employs TRBV5-1 and TRBJ1-1, with D tentatively TRBD1 (5 bases). The CDR3 covers 15 residues. Trimming cost V 4 bases and J 3 bases, with 16 bases left between them. CDR1 is SGHRS, CDR2 YFSETQ, per germline.

The chain recombines TRBV20-1 with TRBJ1-1; D unresolved. This CDR3 contains 13 residues. Germline CDR1 and CDR2: DFQATT and SNEGSKA (reference sequence). Trimming took off 6 bases at V and 4 bases at J, with 15 bases between the two ends. The DNA of the CDR3 is TGCAGTGCCCCCCCTTCAGGAGGCACTGAAGCTTTCTTT. It yields the protein CSAPPSGGTEAFF.

This clonotype was observed a few times. This chain links TRBV12-5 with TRBJ2-7; D is possibly TRBD1 or TRBD2 (5 bases each). Trimming removed 2 bases from V and 3 bases from J, with 17 bases in between. The germline gives CDR1 LGHNT, CDR2 FRNRAP. CDR3 length equals 16 residues. The CDR3 sequence: CASGLTLGTASYEQYF. CDR3 coding DNA: TGTGCTAGTGGTTTGACGCTTGGGACGGCGAGCTACGAGCAGTACTTC.

The sample holds many counts of this clonotype. This chain joins TRBV6-1 and TRBJ2-5; 12 bases fit TRBD2. The V gene's germline CDR1 is MNHNS and CDR2 SASEGT. V lost 2 bases, J lost 3 bases, and 13 bases stayed unmatched. This CDR3 is built from 19 residues. The CDR3 region has the DNA TGTGCCAGCAGTGAATCCACTAGCGGGGGGCCGACGTTTAAAGAGACCCAGTACTTC. Amino acid sequence: CASSESTSGGPTFKETQYF.

This clonotype was seen more than once but under ten times. This sequence joins TRBV6-5 and TRBJ1-2; the D gene is possibly TRBD1 (5 bases). Germline V gene lookup returns CDR1 MNHEY and CDR2 SVGAGI. V shed 5 bases and J shed 5 bases, with 15 bases lying between them. CDR3 length: 14 residues. In DNA, the CDR3 is TGTGCCAGCAGTCACCGACAGCTTCCTTATGGCTACACCTTC. Translating gives CASSHRQLPYGYTF.

V gene TRBV3-1 combines with J gene TRBJ2-7; D is unclear. Between the trimmed V and J ends, which lost 3 bases and 3 bases, there was a span of 12 bases. Looked up from germline, CDR1 is LGHDT and CDR2 is YNNKEL (reference sequence). CDR3 length: 14 amino acids. The CDR3 DNA reads TGTGCCAGCAGCCACCAAAACCCTCTCTACGAGCAGTACTTC. Translation gives CASSHQNPLYEQYF.

This clonotype was recorded a few times. The chain carries TRBV5-1 and TRBJ1-6; 7 nucleotides agree with TRBD1. The CDR3 covers 17 residues. Trimming removed 4 bases from V and 9 bases from J; junction bases left unmatched: 16. Germline-derived CDR1 and CDR2 are SGHRS and YFSETQ. The CDR3 nucleotides are TGCGCCAGCAGCCCACTACAGGGGACAGCGGCTGGTTCACCCCTCCACTTT. Residues: CASSPLQGTAAGSPLHF.

The table lists this clonotype with a few counts. The chain couples TRBV7-9 to TRBJ2-1; 7 bases line up with TRBD1. CDR1 and CDR2 (germline): SEHNR, FQNEAQ (reference sequence). This CDR3 contains 14 residues. V lost 5 bases, J lost 3 bases, and 4 bases stayed unmatched. CDR3 sequence: CASSPGTDYNEQFF. The CDR3 DNA sequence: TGTGCCAGCAGCCCGGGGACAGACTACAATGAGCAGTTCTTC.

This clonotype has a handful of counts. The CDR3 coding sequence is TGTGCCAGCAGCTTAGGAACGCTCGGACAGGCTGAGGGTACGCAGTATTTT. It is translated as CASSLGTLGQAEGTQYF. This chain links TRBV7-9 with TRBJ2-3; 7 positions match TRBD1. V lost 1 base to trimming and J lost 8 bases; unmatched junction nucleotides: 15. The length of the CDR3 is 17 residues. The germline V gene encodes CDR1 SEHNR and CDR2 FQNEAQ (reference sequence).

The V call is TRBV10-1, the J call TRBJ2-5, with 7 bases matching TRBD2. The CDR3 runs 13 residues. With V trimmed by 8 bases and J by 4 bases, 7 bases remained unmatched. The germline CDR1 and CDR2 sequences are WNHNN and SYGVQD (reference sequence). The CDR3: CASSQTSSETQYF. The CDR3 region has the DNA TGCGCCAGCTCACAGACTAGCTCAGAGACCCAGTACTTC.

This clonotype has more than one count but fewer than ten. The rearrangement uses TRBV5-4 and TRBJ2-3; 7 bases are a match to TRBD2. V trimming: 4 bases; J trimming: 4 bases; junction bases outside the gene matches: 9. This CDR3 region has 15 residues. Germline CDR1 is SGHNT and CDR2 is YYREEE (reference sequence). This CDR3 is CASSPAGEPPDTQYF. CDR3 nucleotide sequence: TGTGCCAGCAGCCCCGCGGGGGAGCCGCCAGATACGCAGTATTTT.

V gene TRBV7-2 combines with J gene TRBJ2-1; the match to TRBD2 covers 9 bases. Looked up from germline, CDR1 is SGHTA and CDR2 is FQGNSA. CDR3 length: 15 amino acids. Trimming took 1 base from V and 9 from J; bases not matched to a gene: 7. CDR3 bases: TGTGCCAGCAGCTTAGGGGTTAGCGGGGGTTTTGAGCAGTTCTTC. It specifies CASSLGVSGGFEQFF.

This clonotype was seen only once. This rearrangement joins TRBV21-1 to TRBJ2-6; the D segment call TRBD1 is taken from the table without a DNA check. TRBV21-1 is flagged as a pseudogene. The CDR3 length is 18 residues. The DNA for the CDR3 is TGTGCCAAAACCTCAACCCCTGGCGGTAGCTCTGGGGCCAACGTCCTGACTTTC. This gives the protein CAKTSTPGGSSGANVLTF.